The T cell receptor beta chain described here comes from a study of blood T cell repertoires in COVID-19. Study-level background: The origin of the acute and convalescent COVID-19 samples was the United States, Italy and Spain. The cDNA or gDNA used as material had been derived from T cells, B-cell-depleted T cells, or PBMCs.

The CDR3 runs to 16 residues. V gave up 2 bases and J gave up 7 bases; unmatched junction bases: 9. Germline-derived CDR1 and CDR2 are MNHEY and SMNVEV (reference sequence). Authors' analysis steps: Amplification with reference gene primers provided the estimates of nucleated cell counts. Sequencing was performed with immunoSEQ multiplex PCR; in TCRdb, only in-frame clones are kept and a portion is missing. That table supplies the V and J calls and clone size; D and trimming were determined from the DNA. Of about half a million clones in the sample, 80% to 90% were seen once. The TCR sequence derives from a human donor in a cohort sampled during active COVID-19. This chain connects TRBV27 to TRBJ2-5, with 11 bases fitting TRBD1. The sequenced sample consisted of peripheral blood. The CDR3 coding sequence is TGTGCCAGCAGTTTAGCCCGGACAGGGGGCGTTGGGACCCAGTACTTC. Its protein product is CASSLARTGGVGTQYF.